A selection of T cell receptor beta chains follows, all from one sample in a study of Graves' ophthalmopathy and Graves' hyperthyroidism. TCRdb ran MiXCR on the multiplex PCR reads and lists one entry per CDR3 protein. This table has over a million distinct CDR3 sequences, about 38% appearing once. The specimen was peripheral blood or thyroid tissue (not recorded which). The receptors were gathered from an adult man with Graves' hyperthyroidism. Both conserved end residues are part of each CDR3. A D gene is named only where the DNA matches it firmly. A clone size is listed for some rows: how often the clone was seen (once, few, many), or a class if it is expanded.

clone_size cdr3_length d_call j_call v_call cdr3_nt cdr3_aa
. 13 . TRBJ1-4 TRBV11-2 TGTGCCAGCAGCTCCCCCGGGTGGGAAAAACTGTTTTTT CASSSPGWEKLFF
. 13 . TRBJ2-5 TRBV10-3 TGTGCCATCAGAGGGACGGGACAAGAGACCCAGTACTTC CAIRGTGQETQYF
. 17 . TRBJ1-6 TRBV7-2 TGTGCCAGCAGCGGGGGGTGGGGGGGTCGTTCGTTTGGACCCCTCCACTTT CASSGGWGGRSFGPLHF
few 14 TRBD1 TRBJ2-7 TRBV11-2 TGTGCCAGCAGCTATGACAGGGGTGGCTACGAGCAGTACTTC CASSYDRGGYEQYF
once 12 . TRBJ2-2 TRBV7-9 TGTGCCAGCAGCATAGGACAGGGGGAGCTGTTTTTT CASSIGQGELFF
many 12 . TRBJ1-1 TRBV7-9 TGTGCCAGCAGGAGAGAGGGGTCTGAAGCTTTCTTT CASRREGSEAFF
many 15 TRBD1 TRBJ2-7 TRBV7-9 TGTGCCAGCAGCTTACCAGGACAGGCTGTCGACGAGCAGTACTTC CASSLPGQAVDEQYF
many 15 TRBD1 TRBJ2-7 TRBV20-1 TGCAGTGCCGAAAAGGGACAGGGGGCCCCCTACGAGCAGTACTTC CSAEKGQGAPYEQYF
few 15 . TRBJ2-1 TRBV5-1 TGCGCCAGCAGCTTGGGACAAGTGGGCCACAATGAGCAGTTCTTC CASSLGQVGHNEQFF
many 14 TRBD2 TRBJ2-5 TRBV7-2 TGTGCCAGCAGACGGACTAGCGGCCAAGAGACCCAGTACTTC CASRRTSGQETQYF
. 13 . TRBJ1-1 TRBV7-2 TGTGCTACCGAAACCAACAAGAACACTGAAGCTTTCTTT CATETNKNTEAFF
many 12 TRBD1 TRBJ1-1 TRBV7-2 TGTGCCAGCAGCTTAGAGGACAGGTTGGCTTTCTTT CASSLEDRLAFF
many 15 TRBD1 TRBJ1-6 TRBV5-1 TGCGCCAGCAGCGGGACAGGGGCTGAGAATTCACCCCTCCACTTT CASSGTGAENSPLHF
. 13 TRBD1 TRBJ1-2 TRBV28 TGTGCCAGCGATCCGGGACAGGGGTTGGGCTACACCTTC CASDPGQGLGYTF
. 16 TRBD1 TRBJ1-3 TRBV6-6 TGTGCCAGCAGTTACCTGGGACAGGTGGATGGAAACACCATATATTTT CASSYLGQVDGNTIYF
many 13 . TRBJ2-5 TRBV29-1 TGCAGCGTTGACCCCCGGACCGAAGAGACCCAGTACTTC CSVDPRTEETQYF
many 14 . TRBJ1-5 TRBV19 TGTGCCAGTAGTATCTCACAGGGTTCCCAGCCCCAGCATTTT CASSISQGSQPQHF
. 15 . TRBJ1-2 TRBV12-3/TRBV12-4 TGTGCCAGCAGCCCCGACCCCGGGGCCTTGGATGGCTACACCTTC CASSPDPGALDGYTF
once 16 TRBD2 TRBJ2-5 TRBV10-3 TGTGCCATCAGCCAAGGGCTAGCGGGGGGGCTGGAGACCCAGTACTTC CAISQGLAGGLETQYF
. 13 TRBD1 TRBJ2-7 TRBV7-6 TGTGCCAGCAGGTCGACAGGGGGCAACGAGCAGTACTTC CASRSTGGNEQYF
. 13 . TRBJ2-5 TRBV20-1 TGCAGTGCTAGAAGCAGGGTTGTGGAGACCCAGTACTTC CSARSRVVETQYF
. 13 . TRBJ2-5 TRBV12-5 TGTGCTAGTGGCTCCGGGACCGAAGAGACCCAGTACTTC CASGSGTEETQYF
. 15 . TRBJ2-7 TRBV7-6 TGTGCCGGCAGCTTAGCGTCGGGGCAGGTCTACGAGCAGTACTTC CAGSLASGQVYEQYF
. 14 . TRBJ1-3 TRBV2 TGTGCCAGCACCGAGGGAGGGACTGGAAACACCATATATTTT CASTEGGTGNTIYF
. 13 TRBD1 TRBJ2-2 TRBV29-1 TGCAGCGGCGGGACTGGGACAGGGGGGGAGCTGTTTTTT CSGGTGTGGELFF
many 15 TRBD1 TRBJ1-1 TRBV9 TGTGCCAGCAGCGCATCTCAGGGGGCGAACACTGAAGCTTTCTTT CASSASQGANTEAFF
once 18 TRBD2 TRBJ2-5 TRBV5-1 TGCGCCAGCAGCCAAGCAATTCGAGCGGGAGGGCCTGGGAAGACCCAGTACTTC CASSQAIRAGGPGKTQYF
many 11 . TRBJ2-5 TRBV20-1 TGCAGCGCTCGGCTAGTAGAGACCCAGTACTTC CSARLVETQYF
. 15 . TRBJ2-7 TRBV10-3 TGTGCCATCACCGAAGGACAGAACGGGGATTACGTGCAGTACTTC CAITEGQNGDYVQYF
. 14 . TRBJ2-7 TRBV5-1 TGCGCCAGCAGCCAGTCGGGGGAATCCTACGAGCAGTACTTC CASSQSGESYEQYF
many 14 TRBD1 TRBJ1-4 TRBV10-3 TGTGCCATCAGTGAGGTGGACAGGGATGAAAAACTGTTTTTT CAISEVDRDEKLFF
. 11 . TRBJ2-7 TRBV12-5 TGTGCTAGTGGGTTAGTCGACGAGCAGTACTTC CASGLVDEQYF
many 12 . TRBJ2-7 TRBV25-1 TGTGCCAGCAGTAAAACCTCCTACGAGCAGTACTTC CASSKTSYEQYF
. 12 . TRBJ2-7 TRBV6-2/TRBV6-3 TGTGCCACGGACGGACCCCTCTACGAGCAGTACTTC CATDGPLYEQYF
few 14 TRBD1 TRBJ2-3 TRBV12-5 TGTGCTAGTGGAAGGACAGGGCCCGCGGATACGCAGTATTTT CASGRTGPADTQYF
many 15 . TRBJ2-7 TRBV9 TGTGCCAGCAGCGTAGGGGTCCAAGGCGCCTACGAGCAGTACTTC CASSVGVQGAYEQYF
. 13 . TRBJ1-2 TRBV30 TGTGCCTGGAGTACGGGTCGGGTCTATGGCTACACCTTC CAWSTGRVYGYTF
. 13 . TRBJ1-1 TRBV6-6 TGTGCCAGCAGCCGACCAGACCCCACTGAAGCTTTCTTT CASSRPDPTEAFF
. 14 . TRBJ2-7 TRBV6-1 TGTGCCAGCTGGAAGGGGGGGACGTCTAACGAGCAGTACTTC CASWKGGTSNEQYF
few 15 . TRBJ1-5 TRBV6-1 TGTGCCAGCAGTGAGTTCGGACGGCGCAATCAGCCCCAGCATTTT CASSEFGRRNQPQHF
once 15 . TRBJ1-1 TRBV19 TGTGCCAGTACCCCTTTGGGGCAGGCCGACACTGAAGCTTTCTTT CASTPLGQADTEAFF